The rows below give T cell receptor beta chains drawn from one sample of a study of identical twins. TCRdb re-called the 5' RACE reads through MiXCR, storing one row per CDR3 protein. The sample lists around 340,000 distinct CDR3 sequences, about 12% occurring once. The sample was also reused in another study, on yellow fever vaccine responses in identical twins.

Material for sequencing was CD8+ T cells sorted from blood. These receptor sequences come from a young woman in good health. Each CDR3 is given without its conserved first and last residue.

>TRBJ2-2|12|TRBV28
ASSFGGTTGELF
>TRBJ1-5|12|TRBV12-3/TRBV12-4
ASSLGLGNQPQH
>TRBJ2-5|13|TRBV13
ASSLDGGLQETQY
>TRBJ2-1|18|TRBV2
ASSEWYGRGPEEGHNEQF
>TRBJ2-3|12|TRBV18
ASSPGQSTDTQY
>TRBJ2-3|14|TRBV27
ASSPIAGGPGDTQY
>TRBJ2-1|13|TRBV6-1
ASSWTGGIYNEQF
>TRBJ1-1|12|TRBV28
ASSSVRDVTEAF
>TRBJ1-1|11|TRBV10-3
AILEVLGTEAF
>TRBJ1-1|11|TRBV6-1
ASRDSGSTEAF
>TRBJ1-1|12|TRBV27
ASSLSEGNTEAF
>TRBJ1-2|10|TRBV25-1
ASSEPFFGYT
>TRBJ2-5|14|TRBV15
ATSREAGEFVETQY
>TRBJ2-5|14|TRBV28
ASSFGDGGVRETQY
>TRBJ2-2|15|TRBV27
ASSLRGPRANTGELF
>TRBJ2-3|14|TRBV6-4
ASSDGPSPSTDTQY
>TRBJ2-3|11|TRBV28
ASSLRGLVGQY
>TRBJ2-7|12|TRBV7-9
ASSSGLAGAEQY
>TRBJ2-7|12|TRBV13
ASSLGGSSYEQY
>TRBJ2-7|13|TRBV28
ASSSTTGGIYEQY
>TRBJ2-1|13|TRBV27
ASTSGVGGYNEQF
>TRBJ2-1|8|TRBV2
ASTAEKQF
>TRBJ1-2|14|TRBV4-1
ASSQEYRDVGSGYT